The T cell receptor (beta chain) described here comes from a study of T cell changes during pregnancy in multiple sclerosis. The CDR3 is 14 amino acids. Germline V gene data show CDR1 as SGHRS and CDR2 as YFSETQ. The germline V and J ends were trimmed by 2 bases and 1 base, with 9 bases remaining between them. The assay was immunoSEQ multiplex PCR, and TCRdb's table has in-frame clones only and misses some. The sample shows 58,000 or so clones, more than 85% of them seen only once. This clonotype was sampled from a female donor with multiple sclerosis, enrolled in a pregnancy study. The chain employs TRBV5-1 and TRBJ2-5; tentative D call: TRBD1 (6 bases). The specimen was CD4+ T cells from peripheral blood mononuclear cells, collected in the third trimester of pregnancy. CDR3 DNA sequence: TGCGCCAGCAGCTTCCGGGACATCCAAGAGACCCAGTACTTC. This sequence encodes CASSFRDIQETQYF.